This TCR beta chain was retrieved from a study of blood T cell repertoires in COVID-19. The wider study: The origin of the acute and convalescent COVID-19 samples was the United States, Italy and Spain.

Sequencing used immunoSEQ multiplex PCR; TCRdb keeps in-frame clones, though not all of them. The sample lists more than 110,000 clones, 75% to 90% seen once, with approximately 45% in the top ten. J gave up 0 bases and V 5 bases, and 1 base lay outside the gene matches. The CDR3 is 14 residues long. Germline V gene data show CDR1 as KGHDR and CDR2 as SFDVKD. Material: peripheral blood. This chain connects TRBV24-1 to TRBJ2-3; 7 bases align to TRBD2. The clonotype comes from a human donor in a cohort sampled during active COVID-19. The CDR3 here is CATSGRGSTDTQYF. The CDR3 nucleotides read TGTGCCACCAGTGGGCGGGGGAGCACAGATACGCAGTATTTT.